Listed below are T cell receptor beta chains from one sample, sequenced in a study of long-term antiretroviral therapy in people with HIV. The protocol was immunoSEQ multiplex PCR, while the TCRdb copy is restricted to in-frame clones and leaves out a portion. Among 15,000 to 20,000 clones, 75% to 85% were seen once, and the ten largest hold around 10%. The sample was unsorted PBMCs, taken 0.3 years before starting antiretroviral therapy. Source of these receptors: a man aged 50 to 60 with HIV. Both conserved end residues are part of each CDR3. A D gene is named only where the DNA matches it firmly. Only some rows state a clone size, as once, few, many or a class for expanded clones.

size,D,V,J,DNA,CDR3
NA,NA,TRBV5-1,TRBJ2-5,TGCGCCAGCAGCTTGGCCTATATAAGGGAGGAGACCCAGTACTTC,CASSLAYIREETQYF
NA,NA,TRBV6-5,TRBJ1-2,TGTGCCAGCAGTTACCTATTTAGCCAGACTAACTATGGCTACACCTTC,CASSYLFSQTNYGYTF
NA,TRBD1,TRBV4-1,TRBJ1-2,TGCGCCAGCAGCCAACCCGGACAGGATATCTATGGCTACACCTTC,CASSQPGQDIYGYTF
NA,NA,TRBV4-3,TRBJ2-1,TGCGCCAGCAGCCAAGATCTAGACTCGTACAATGAGCAGTTCTTC,CASSQDLDSYNEQFF
NA,TRBD1,TRBV20-1,TRBJ1-2,TGCAGTGCTTTGACAGGGTTCGGCTACACCTTC,CSALTGFGYTF
NA,NA,TRBV30,TRBJ1-2,TGTGCCTGGACAGTTTTCAACTATGGCTACACCTTC,CAWTVFNYGYTF
NA,NA,TRBV13,TRBJ2-1,TGTGCCAGCAGCCCCAGGGGCTTCCCCTACAATGAGCAGTTCTTC,CASSPRGFPYNEQFF
NA,NA,TRBV21-1,TRBJ1-1,TGTGCCAGCAGAAGACAGGGGATGGAGGTCACGCACACTGAAGCTTTCTTT,CASRRQGMEVTHTEAFF
NA,NA,TRBV25-1,TRBJ2-7,TGTGCCAGCGGGGGAGGGGGAGTCTACGAGCAGTACTTC,CASGGGGVYEQYF
once,TRBD1,TRBV7-8,TRBJ1-5,TGTGCCAGCAGCTTAGAGGGGGGACAGTACAATCAGCCCCAGCATTTT,CASSLEGGQYNQPQHF
NA,NA,TRBV7-9,TRBJ2-7,TGTGCCAGCAGCTTCTCCTACGAGCAGTACTTC,CASSFSYEQYF
NA,NA,TRBV15,TRBJ2-1,TGTGCCACCAGCAGAGGCAGTGGACAGCGGGCCTACAATGAGCAGTTCTTC,CATSRGSGQRAYNEQFF
NA,TRBD1,TRBV19,TRBJ1-2,TGTGCCAGTAGAAGAGGGACAGGGGCCAACCAAAACTATGGCTACACCTTC,CASRRGTGANQNYGYTF
NA,TRBD2,TRBV6-1,TRBJ2-7,TGTGCCACCCGGACTAGCGGCGGCTCCTACGAGCAGTACTTC,CATRTSGGSYEQYF
NA,TRBD1,TRBV18,TRBJ2-1,TGTGCCAGCTCACTATCGGGACAGGGGGCCGGGATCATCGACAATGAGCAGTTCTTC,CASSLSGQGAGIIDNEQFF
few,TRBD1,TRBV5-1,TRBJ2-1,TGCGCCAGCAGCTTGGGGACCGGGACAGGGATCGGTCATGAGCAGTTCTTC,CASSLGTGTGIGHEQFF
NA,NA,TRBV30,TRBJ2-7,TGTGCCTGGAGAAGGGCGGGGAACTACGAGCAGTACTTC,CAWRRAGNYEQYF
NA,NA,TRBV4-1,TRBJ1-4,TGCGCCAGCAGCCAAGATGGGGACCTCGGGGAAAAACTGTTTTTT,CASSQDGDLGEKLFF
NA,NA,TRBV10-3,TRBJ1-1,TGTGCCATCACTGATCAGGGGAGGAGTGAAGCTTTCTTT,CAITDQGRSEAFF
NA,NA,TRBV11-2,TRBJ1-1,TGTGCCAGCAGCTTGGGCACCGGAGGAGCTTTCTTT,CASSLGTGGAFF
NA,TRBD2,TRBV30,TRBJ2-7,TGTGCCTGGAGTTCGACTAGCGGCGCCTACGAGCAGTACTTC,CAWSSTSGAYEQYF
NA,NA,TRBV4-3,TRBJ2-7,TGCGCCAGCAGCCAAGCGGCAGTGGGGTCCTACGAGCAGTACTTC,CASSQAAVGSYEQYF